This TCR beta chain was profiled in a study of CD8 T cells in Susac syndrome. An input of 0.5 to 1 ug of RNA was subjected to reverse transcription using random hexamers. TCRdb reprocessed the immunoSEQ multiplex PCR reads with MiXCR, giving one entry per CDR3 protein. The sample consists of around 170,000 distinct CDR3 sequences, 90% to 96% of them appearing once. Germline-derived CDR1 and CDR2 are GTSNPN and SVGIG (reference sequence). There are 11 residues in the CDR3. V gave up 3 bases and J gave up 11 bases, with 13 bases separating them. The sequence was obtained from a human donor with Susac syndrome. The chain is built from TRBV30 and TRBJ1-1, with D hard to call. Material: CD4+ T cells from PBMCs. The CDR3 DNA reads TGTGCCTGGAGGGACGATCTTGCCGCTTTCTTT. Translation gives CAWRDDLAAFF.